The 26 T cell receptor beta chains below all came from one sample that was sequenced in a study of memory CD4+ T cells and cytomegalovirus serostatus. Clones were read by immunoSEQ multiplex PCR, and TCRdb kept only the in-frame ones, dropping some. The data contain about 82,000 clones, around 80% of them singletons. Single viable CD3+CD4+CD8-CD45RO+ cells were sorted as the memory CD4+ T cells. Sequencing was done on a sample of memory CD4+ T cells from blood. These receptors were collected from an adult in good health and CMV-seronegative.

The chain uses TRBV11-2 and TRBJ1-1; possible D gene TRBD1, 5 bases. The CDR3 loop spans 14 amino acids. Germline loops: CDR1 SGHAT, CDR2 FQNNGV. Trimming took 6 bases from V and 7 from J, leaving 18 bases between them. The CDR3 reads CASRGGGALLEAFF. The CDR3 nucleotides are TGTGCCAGCAGGGGGGGAGGGGCCCTCCTTGAAGCTTTCTTT.

V gene TRBV5-4 combines with J gene TRBJ2-3; TRBD1 is a possible D gene (5 bases). Trimming took 0 bases from V and 2 from J, leaving 7 bases between them. This CDR3 has 14 residues. Germline loops: CDR1 SGHNT, CDR2 YYREEE (reference sequence). The CDR3: CASSLGQTTDTQYF. Written as DNA, the CDR3 is TGTGCCAGCAGCTTGGGACAGACCACAGATACGCAGTATTTT.

The chain uses TRBV7-2 and TRBJ2-3; 7 nucleotides align to TRBD1. The CDR3 spans 14 residues. Germline V gives CDR1 SGHTA, CDR2 FQGNSA. J gave up 6 bases and V 2 bases, and 5 bases lay outside the gene matches. CDR3 bases: TGTGCCAGCAGCTTACCGACAGGGCAGGATACGCAGTATTTT. Its translation: CASSLPTGQDTQYF.

The chain uses TRBV7-9 and TRBJ2-7; the D gene is possibly TRBD2 (5 bases). The germline CDR1 and CDR2 sequences are SEHNR and FQNEAQ (reference sequence). The CDR3 runs 12 residues. Between the trimmed V and J ends, which lost 4 bases and 7 bases, there was a span of 11 bases. The CDR3 sequence: CASSSMGGEQYF. The DNA for the CDR3 is TGTGCCAGCAGCTCGATGGGCGGGGAGCAGTACTTC.

V is TRBV30 and J is TRBJ1-2; D is unclear. This CDR3 contains 13 residues. Germline V gives CDR1 GTSNPN, CDR2 SVGIG (reference sequence). The V end was cut by 3 bases, the J end by 2 bases, with 10 bases between. In DNA form, the CDR3 reads TGTGCCTGGAGCGAGTCACGGAACTATGGCTACACCTTC. Translated, it gives CAWSESRNYGYTF.

The chain uses TRBV27 and TRBJ2-7; no definite D call. Deletions cut 4 bases from V and 5 bases from J, with 18 bases between. The CDR3 is 15 amino acids. Germline lookup yields CDR1 MNHEY and CDR2 SMNVEV (reference sequence). CDR3 in amino acids: CASSSTDGVFHEQYF. The DNA of the CDR3 is TGTGCCAGCAGTTCCACGGATGGGGTTTTCCACGAGCAGTACTTC.

In its sample, this clone was seen a few times. The gene calls are TRBV6-1 and TRBJ1-1; TRBD1 is a possible D gene (6 bases). Between the trimmed V and J ends, which lost 7 bases and 4 bases, there was a span of 19 bases. CDR1 and CDR2 (germline): MNHNS, SASEGT. The CDR3 sequence is 15 residues long. The CDR3 DNA reads as TGTGCCAGCAATAATCGGGGGGCAGGAGGCACTGAAGCTTTCTTT. This gives the protein CASNNRGAGGTEAFF.

The rearrangement links TRBV5-4 to TRBJ1-1; a weak D match, TRBD1 (6 bases). The V gene's germline CDR1 is SGHNT and CDR2 YYREEE (reference sequence). CDR3 size: 16 residues. V was pared by 1 base and J by 3 bases, with 16 bases between. CDR3 coding DNA: TGTGCCAGCAGCTTGTACGCAGGGGCTGCGGACACTGAAGCTTTCTTT. Protein: CASSLYAGAADTEAFF.

This clone is a singleton in its sample. The chain combines TRBV18 with TRBJ2-7; 7 bases align to TRBD1. The CDR3 is 14 amino acids. Germline CDR1 reads KGHSH; CDR2 reads LQKENI. V shed 4 bases, J shed 2 bases, and the junction held 5 bases outside the gene matches. The CDR3: CASSRNRGTYEQYF. As DNA, the CDR3 is TGTGCCAGCTCACGGAACAGGGGCACCTACGAGCAGTACTTC. Combining the CDR3 with reference TRBV18 and TRBJ2-7 gives the whole variable domain NAGVMQNPRHLVRRRGQEARLRCSPMKGHSHVYWYRQLPEEGLKFMVYLQKENIIDESGMPKERFSAEFPKEGPSILRIQQVVRGDSAAYFCASSRNRGTYEQYFGPGTRLTVT.

Comments on this clone: Different DNA sequences within this sample yield the same CDR3. V and J are TRBV7-2 and TRBJ1-1; a weak D match, TRBD1 (5 bases). This CDR3 is 13 amino acids long. The V end was cut by 3 bases, the J end by 1 base, with 6 bases between. From germline, CDR1 is SGHTA and CDR2 FQGNSA. CDR3 sequence: CASSLGENTEAFF. In DNA form, the CDR3 reads TGTGCCAGCAGCTTGGGGGAGAACACTGAAGCTTTCTTT.

The chain recombines TRBV10-3 with TRBJ1-6; TRBD1 agrees at 8 bases. V shed 7 bases and J 6 bases; nucleotides not matched to a gene: 5. The CDR3 covers 14 residues. The germline gives CDR1 ENHRY, CDR2 SYGVKD. CDR3 nucleotide sequence: TGTGCCATCACCGAAGACAGGGGTAATTCACCCCTCCACTTT. Amino acids: CAITEDRGNSPLHF.

The chain uses TRBV6-5 and TRBJ2-3; TRBD2 aligns across 8 bases. The length of the CDR3 is 14 residues. Germline V gives CDR1 MNHEY, CDR2 SVGAGI. J was trimmed by 6 bases and V by 6 bases; bases with no gene match: 8. CDR3 sequence: CASRTGGATDTQYF. The CDR3, as DNA: TGTGCCAGCAGGACCGGGGGGGCAACGGATACGCAGTATTTT.

The genes are TRBV9 and TRBJ2-6; D unclear. V lost 7 bases and J lost 4, with 9 bases in between. The length of the CDR3 is 13 residues. Per the germline V gene, CDR1 is SGDLS and CDR2 is YYNGEE. CDR3 in DNA: TGTGCCAGCGGCCTTGACGGGGCCAACGTCCTGACTTTC. Protein sequence: CASGLDGANVLTF. The full variable domain, completed using reference TRBV9 and TRBJ2-6, is DSGVTQTPKHLITATGQRVTLRCSPRSGDLSVYWYQQSLDQGLQFLIQYYNGEERAKGNILERFSAQQFPDLHSELNLSSLELGDSALYFCASGLDGANVLTFGAGSRLTVL.

V and J are TRBV5-4 and TRBJ1-1; TRBD1 might be the D (6 bases). V was trimmed by 3 bases and J by 1 base, leaving 10 bases between them. Per germline, CDR1 SGHNT and CDR2 YYREEE (reference sequence). The CDR3 loop spans 14 amino acids. The CDR3 loop is CASSYRDGNTEAFF. In nucleotides, the CDR3 is TGTGCCAGCAGCTACAGGGACGGGAACACTGAAGCTTTCTTT.

The V gene is TRBV19, the J gene TRBJ1-2, with 8 bases fitting TRBD1. The CDR3 consists of 15 residues. Germline loops: CDR1 LNHDA, CDR2 SQIVND (reference sequence). Losses at the gene ends were 7 bases for V and 2 bases for J; bases not matched to a gene: 9. CDR3 nucleotide sequence: TGTGCCAGTACCGCGAGAGACAGGGGAAACTATGGCTACACCTTC. Encoded protein: CASTARDRGNYGYTF. Looking up the rest from reference TRBV19 and TRBJ1-2 gives the full variable domain: DGGITQSPKYLFRKEGQNVTLSCEQNLNHDAMYWYRQDPGQGLRLIYYSQIVNDFQKGDIAEGYSVSREKKESFPLTVTSAQKNPTAFYLCASTARDRGNYGYTFGSGTRLTVV.

The J gene is TRBJ2-2, the V gene TRBV6-5; 8 bases line up with TRBD1. V was pared by 6 bases and J by 1 base, with 4 bases of the junction left unmatched. The CDR3 extends over 15 amino acids. Germline V CDR1 and CDR2: MNHEY, SVGAGI. DNA of the CDR3: TGTGCCAGCAGCCGAGGGACAGGGAACACCGGGGAGCTGTTTTTT. Translation gives CASSRGTGNTGELFF.

V usage is TRBV6-5 and J usage is TRBJ2-7; perhaps TRBD2 as D (6 bases). The CDR3 covers 14 residues. CDR1 and CDR2 from the germline V gene are MNHEY and SVGAGI. V shed 0 bases and J shed 6 bases, with 12 bases lying between them. The CDR3 here is CASSYSEGRREQYF. CDR3 DNA: TGTGCCAGCAGTTACTCGGAGGGGCGGCGCGAGCAGTACTTC.

A single count supports this clone. The CDR3 loop is CASSPRQGDSEAFF. DNA for the CDR3: TGTGCCAGCAGCCCTAGACAGGGGGATTCTGAAGCTTTCTTT. This rearrangement joins TRBV5-4 to TRBJ1-1, with 9 bases aligning to TRBD1. Germline assignment: CDR1 SGHNT and CDR2 YYREEE (reference sequence). The CDR3 sequence is 14 residues long. V lost 4 bases to trimming and J lost 6 bases; unmatched junction nucleotides: 7. Using reference TRBV5-4 and TRBJ1-1 for the parts outside the CDR3, the full variable domain is ETGVTQSPTHLIKTRGQQVTLRCSSQSGHNTVSWYQQALGQGPQFIFQYYREEENGRGNFPPRFSGLQFPNYSSELNVNALELDDSALYLCASSPRQGDSEAFFGQGTRLTVV.

This chain joins TRBV2 and TRBJ1-2; 8 nucleotides line up with TRBD1. Unmatched junction bases numbered 8, after V lost 10 bases and J lost 4 bases. Germline values: CDR1 SNHLY, CDR2 FYNNEI. The CDR3 loop spans 13 amino acids. This chain's CDR3 is CAIGQGEAYGYTF. The CDR3 coding sequence is TGTGCCATCGGACAGGGTGAGGCCTATGGCTACACCTTC.

The chain has TRBV5-5 and TRBJ1-2, with D possibly being TRBD1 (5 bases). This CDR3 is 17 amino acids long. V lost 0 bases and J lost 4, with 19 bases in between. In germline, CDR1 is SGHKS, CDR2 YYEKEE (reference sequence). CDR3 sequence: CASSLAVGQGFSYGYTF. The DNA of the CDR3 is TGTGCCAGCAGCTTGGCTGTGGGGCAGGGCTTCTCCTATGGCTACACCTTC.

This clone was seen only once. The CDR3 protein is CASYQGTDTQYF. CDR3 DNA sequence: TGCGCCAGTTACCAGGGGACAGATACGCAGTATTTT. This sequence joins TRBV5-1 and TRBJ2-3; weak D call: TRBD1 (6 bases). CDR3 length: 12 residues. Germline V CDR1 and CDR2: SGHRS, YFSETQ. Trimming removed 8 bases at V and 3 bases at J, with 10 bases between.

The chain has TRBV7-2 and TRBJ2-3, with D perhaps matching TRBD1 or TRBD2 (6 bases each). Trimming took off 5 bases at V and 5 bases at J, with 17 bases between the two ends. This CDR3 has 15 amino acids. Per germline, CDR1 SGHTA and CDR2 FQGNSA. CDR3 sequence (DNA): TGTGCCAGCAGCGAAGGGGGGAGGATAGAAGATACGCAGTATTTT. Translated, it gives CASSEGGRIEDTQYF.

This clone was detected many times. The chain combines TRBV11-2 with TRBJ2-5; perhaps TRBD2 as D (5 bases). Per germline, CDR1 SGHAT and CDR2 FQNNGV. V lost 2 bases to trimming and J lost 0 bases, with 10 bases between them. The CDR3 is 15 residues long. The CDR3 loop is CASSLLGVNQETQYF. CDR3 sequence (DNA): TGTGCCAGCAGCTTACTCGGGGTGAACCAAGAGACCCAGTACTTC.

This chain uses TRBV7-9 with TRBJ2-3; 7 nucleotides align to TRBD2. The CDR3 sequence is 14 residues long. The germline V gene encodes CDR1 SEHNR and CDR2 FQNEAQ (reference sequence). The V segment lost 10 bases and the J segment 0 bases; nucleotides outside the gene matches: 7. The CDR3 sequence is CATRPGGSTDTQYF. The DNA for the CDR3 is TGTGCCACCCGCCCCGGGGGGAGCACAGATACGCAGTATTTT.

The chain carries TRBV19 and TRBJ1-5; D not certain. Germline V CDR1 and CDR2: LNHDA, SQIVND (reference sequence). This CDR3 contains 13 residues. V was shortened by 8 bases and J by 3 bases, with 11 bases between the two germline ends. In DNA, the CDR3 is TGTGCCAGTGTACCGGGCTACAATCAGCCCCAGCATTTT. This codes for CASVPGYNQPQHF.

A note on this clone: At one end the junction does not follow the germline gene, possibly because of a read error. The chain links TRBV19 to TRBJ2-7; the match to TRBD2 covers 13 bases. The germline V gene has CDR1 LNHDA and CDR2 SQIVND (reference sequence). This CDR3 spans 14 amino acids. Here the CDR3 DNA reads TGTGCCAGTAGTTTGACTAGCGGGGGGACCTCTAAGAACTTC. Protein: CASSLTSGGTSKNF.